Following are 24 T cell receptor beta chains from one sample sequenced in a study of blood T cell repertoires in COVID-19. The table came from immunoSEQ multiplex PCR; TCRdb's copy has only in-frame clones and leaves some out. The sample includes 200,000 to 250,000 clones, approximately 88% of them seen just once. Input material: PBMCs or T cells enriched from blood (not recorded which). Every receptor here comes from a woman aged 25 to 45 who had been exposed to COVID-19.

The V call is TRBV2, the J call TRBJ2-2; 8 bases fit TRBD2. Germline V gene sequence: CDR1 SNHLY, CDR2 FYNNEI. There are 16 residues in the CDR3. Germline trimming cut 3 bases from V and 3 bases from J; bases unmatched to any gene: 6. The CDR3 protein is CASSDRELADTGELFF. The CDR3 nucleotides read TGTGCCAGCAGTGATAGGGAACTAGCGGACACCGGGGAGCTGTTTTTT.

The gene calls are TRBV7-9 and TRBJ1-1; D remains ambiguous. The CDR3 has 15 residues. Germline CDR1 SEHNR, CDR2 FQNEAQ (reference sequence). The V and J ends lost 4 bases and 1 base respectively, with 13 bases between them. DNA of the CDR3: TGTGCCAGCAGCTCTATTCTTGGGCGGAACACTGAAGCTTTCTTT. Its protein is CASSSILGRNTEAFF.

V gene TRBV18 combines with J gene TRBJ1-5; tentatively, D is TRBD1 (6 bases). V dropped 2 bases and J dropped 0 bases, with 14 bases sitting between them. The CDR3 contains 17 residues. In germline, CDR1 is KGHSH, CDR2 LQKENI. CDR3 loop: CASSPLGGQNSNQPQHF. Written as DNA, the CDR3 is TGTGCCAGCTCACCATTAGGTGGACAGAATAGCAATCAGCCCCAGCATTTT.

V is TRBV30 and J is TRBJ1-4; D remains ambiguous. Trimming left V 3 bases short and J 0 bases short, with 14 bases between. CDR1 is GTSNPN and CDR2 is SVGIG in the germline V gene (reference sequence). The CDR3 sequence is 16 residues long. CDR3 in amino acids: CAWRPVTVATNEKLFF. The CDR3 DNA reads TGTGCCTGGAGGCCCGTTACAGTTGCAACTAATGAAAAACTGTTTTTT.

V gene TRBV28 combines with J gene TRBJ1-2; D is unclear. The CDR3 runs 13 residues. CDR1 is MDHEN, CDR2 SYDVKM, per germline. Trimming cost V 3 bases and J 7 bases, with 12 bases left between them. CDR3 in amino acids: CASSLGARGGYTF. Written as DNA, the CDR3 is TGTGCCAGCAGTTTGGGCGCCCGGGGTGGCTACACCTTC.

The sample holds one count of this clone. V is TRBV7-9 and J is TRBJ1-2; no firm D call. CDR3 length: 12 amino acids. Germline loops: CDR1 SEHNR, CDR2 FQNEAQ (reference sequence). V lost 6 bases and J lost 4, with 9 bases in between. CDR3 protein: CASRLRAYGYTF. Written as DNA, the CDR3 is TGTGCCAGCAGATTGCGGGCCTATGGCTACACCTTC.

The V call is TRBV3-1 (or the pseudogene TRBV3-2), the J call TRBJ2-7; TRBD1 is a possible D gene (6 bases). CDR3 length: 14 amino acids. In germline, CDR1 is LGHDT, CDR2 YNNKEL (reference sequence). Trimming took off 4 bases at V and 6 bases at J, with 16 bases between the two ends. The CDR3 is CASSPVQGPGEQYF. For the CDR3, the DNA is TGTGCCAGCAGCCCGGTACAGGGACCCGGCGAGCAGTACTTC.

The rearrangement links TRBV5-4 to TRBJ2-5, with 9 nucleotides matching TRBD2. This CDR3 is built from 15 residues. Germline V gene data show CDR1 as SGHNT and CDR2 as YYREEE (reference sequence). V lost 0 bases to trimming and J lost 3 bases; unmatched junction nucleotides: 3. CDR3 DNA: TGTGCCAGCAGCTTGGCGCGGGGGGGGGAAGAGACCCAGTACTTC. Protein sequence: CASSLARGGEETQYF. Looking up the rest from reference TRBV5-4 and TRBJ2-5 gives the full variable domain: ETGVTQSPTHLIKTRGQQVTLRCSSQSGHNTVSWYQQALGQGPQFIFQYYREEENGRGNFPPRFSGLQFPNYSSELNVNALELDDSALYLCASSLARGGEETQYFGPGTRLLVL.

This clone was detected only once. V is TRBV18 and J is TRBJ2-2; TRBD2 matches 9 bases. The germline V gene encodes CDR1 KGHSH and CDR2 LQKENI. The J segment lost 6 bases and the V segment lost 3 bases, leaving 11 bases of the junction unmatched. The length of the CDR3 is 17 residues. CDR3 residues: CASSPFSGSARSGELFF. In nucleotides, the CDR3 is TGTGCCAGCTCACCCTTTAGCGGGAGCGCTCGATCCGGGGAGCTGTTTTTT.

The rearrangement uses TRBV7-9 and TRBJ2-5, with D tentatively TRBD1 (6 bases). In germline, CDR1 is SEHNR, CDR2 FQNEAQ (reference sequence). The CDR3 length is 16 residues. The germline V and J ends were trimmed by 5 bases and 3 bases, with 19 bases remaining between them. Here the CDR3 reads CASSTPPAGVEETQYF. The CDR3 bases are TGTGCCAGCAGCACACCCCCGGCAGGGGTGGAAGAGACCCAGTACTTC.

This clone appeared once. This chain links TRBV29-1 with TRBJ1-1; maybe TRBD1 (6 bases). Germline V gene sequence: CDR1 SQVTM, CDR2 ANQGSEA. The CDR3 has 12 amino acids. The ends were cut back, 6 bases at V and 4 bases at J, with 12 bases in the middle. CDR3 sequence (DNA): TGCAGCGTGCGGACAGCTCTCACTGAAGCTTTCTTT. Its protein product is CSVRTALTEAFF.

The V gene is TRBV15, the J gene TRBJ1-5, with 8 positions matching TRBD1. The CDR3 spans 14 residues. Germline assignment: CDR1 LNHNV and CDR2 YYDKDF (reference sequence). V gave up 4 bases and J gave up 3 bases; unmatched junction bases: 2. CDR3 region: CATSMGQVNQPQHF. The CDR3 DNA follows: TGTGCCACCAGCATGGGACAGGTCAATCAGCCCCAGCATTTT.

The V gene is TRBV2, the J gene TRBJ2-1; a possible D gene is TRBD1 (5 bases). CDR1 is SNHLY and CDR2 is FYNNEI in the germline V gene. Trimming removed 6 bases at V and 4 bases at J, with 16 bases between. CDR3 length: 15 residues. The CDR3 bases are TGTGCCAGCAGATACTACAGGAAACTATACAATGAGCAGTTCTTC. Translated, it gives CASRYYRKLYNEQFF.

This clone was recorded only once. The genes are TRBV3-1 (or the pseudogene TRBV3-2) and TRBJ1-2; 8 positions match TRBD1. From germline, CDR1 is LGHDT and CDR2 YNNKEL (reference sequence). The CDR3 contains 17 residues. The junction had 11 bases not matched to a gene; V was cut back by 1 base and J by 4 bases. CDR3 in DNA: TGTGCCAGCAGCCAAGGTATTCGGGACAGGTATTCCTATGGCTACACCTTC. Encoded protein: CASSQGIRDRYSYGYTF.

This chain uses TRBV10-2 with TRBJ2-7; D may be TRBD2 (6 bases). There are 14 residues in the CDR3. V lost 3 bases to trimming and J lost 4 bases, with 13 bases between them. Germline V gene lookup returns CDR1 WSHSY and CDR2 SAAADI. CDR3 coding DNA: TGCGCCAGCAGTGATTGGGCGGGATCGTACGAGCAGTACTTC. It is translated as CASSDWAGSYEQYF.

V is TRBV27 and J is TRBJ2-6; TRBD1 matches at 8 bases. Germline loops: CDR1 MNHEY, CDR2 SMNVEV (reference sequence). This CDR3 has 18 residues. Trimming took 3 bases from V and 4 from J; bases not matched to a gene: 11. The CDR3 loop is CASSFFRGQPSGANVLTF. CDR3 bases: TGTGCCAGCAGTTTTTTCAGGGGGCAGCCCTCCGGGGCCAACGTCCTGACTTTC.

The rearrangement links TRBV5-4 to TRBJ2-2, with 11 bases aligning to TRBD2. The CDR3 runs to 16 residues. CDR1 and CDR2 (germline): SGHNT, YYREEE (reference sequence). The junction had 6 bases not matched to a gene; V was cut back by 4 bases and J by 4 bases. The CDR3 DNA reads TGTGCCAGCAGCCTCAATAGCGGGAGGGTCACCGGGGAGCTGTTTTTT. Protein: CASSLNSGRVTGELFF. Combining the CDR3 with reference TRBV5-4 and TRBJ2-2 gives the whole variable domain ETGVTQSPTHLIKTRGQQVTLRCSSQSGHNTVSWYQQALGQGPQFIFQYYREEENGRGNFPPRFSGLQFPNYSSELNVNALELDDSALYLCASSLNSGRVTGELFFGEGSRLTVL.

On this clone: Other DNA sequences in this sample translate to the same CDR3. The rearrangement links TRBV12-3 or TRBV12-4 to TRBJ1-1; D is ambiguous. V gave up 4 bases and J gave up 5 bases, with 5 bases separating them. The CDR3 sequence is 11 residues long. The CDR3 region has the DNA TGTGCCAGCAGTTCCGGGACTGAAGCTTTCTTT. Its protein product is CASSSGTEAFF.

The V and J genes are TRBV29-1 and TRBJ2-7; 9 bases are shared with TRBD1. The CDR3 sequence is 12 residues long. In germline, CDR1 is SQVTM, CDR2 ANQGSEA. The ends lost 6 bases at V and 7 bases at J; junction bases unmatched: 7. The CDR3 sequence is CSVQGAFREQYF. CDR3 DNA: TGCAGCGTACAGGGGGCATTTAGAGAGCAGTACTTC.

The rearrangement joins TRBV28 to TRBJ2-7; 10 bases map to TRBD2. CDR1 and CDR2 from the germline V gene are MDHEN and SYDVKM. Germline trimming cut 5 bases from V and 5 bases from J; bases unmatched to any gene: 3. The CDR3 sequence is 13 residues long. CDR3 amino acids: CASSPGTSDEQYF. Written as DNA, the CDR3 is TGTGCCAGCAGTCCTGGGACTAGCGACGAGCAGTACTTC.

In this sample, this clone turned up once. V is TRBV16 and J is TRBJ2-7; 9 bases are shared with TRBD2. The CDR3 spans 15 residues. V shed 0 bases and J 4 bases; nucleotides not matched to a gene: 4. CDR1 is KGHSY and CDR2 is FQNENV in the germline V gene. This CDR3 is CASSQSGTSRYEQYF. DNA of the CDR3: TGTGCCAGCAGCCAATCTGGGACTAGCCGATACGAGCAGTACTTC.

Concerning this clone: Other DNA sequences in the same sample also yield this CDR3. V and J are TRBV4-1 and TRBJ2-1; 7 bases line up with TRBD2. The trim removed 1 base at V and 7 bases at J, leaving 4 bases unmatched. In germline, CDR1 is MGHRA, CDR2 YSYEKL. The CDR3 has 14 amino acids. The CDR3 nucleotides are TGCGCCAGCAGCCAAGGTGGGGGGGGAAATGAGCAGTTCTTC. Amino acids: CASSQGGGGNEQFF.

The CDR3 sequence is CAVAGFELAEQFF. The CDR3 nucleotides read TGTGCCGTAGCTGGTTTCGAGCTCGCTGAGCAGTTCTTC. This chain uses TRBV19 with TRBJ2-1; D is unresolved. This CDR3 contains 13 residues. Germline CDR1 and CDR2: LNHDA and SQIVND (reference sequence). The germline V and J ends were trimmed by 11 bases and 9 bases, with 20 bases remaining between them.

The CDR3 loop is CASSFRVSTDTQYF. In DNA, the CDR3 is TGTGCCAGCAGCTTCCGCGTGAGCACAGATACGCAGTATTTT. The chain employs TRBV7-9 and TRBJ2-3; unclear D gene. Trimming removed 3 bases at V and 0 bases at J, with 7 bases between. The germline V gene has CDR1 SEHNR and CDR2 FQNEAQ (reference sequence). This CDR3 is 14 amino acids long. Supplemented by reference TRBV7-9 and TRBJ2-3, the full variable domain reads DTGVSQNPRHKITKRGQNVTFRCDPISEHNRLYWYRQTLGQGPEFLTYFQNEAQLEKSRLLSDRFSAERPKGSFSTLEIQRTEQGDSAMYLCASSFRVSTDTQYFGPGTRLTVL.